This TCR beta chain was sequenced during a study of T cell repertoires in cytomegalovirus infection. Study-level findings and limits: Individuals carrying CMV plus the relevant HLA were identified by cumulative frequency of public TCR beta families.

Via MiXCR, TCRdb re-called the reads, giving one row per CDR3 protein. Of about 700,000 distinct CDR3 sequences detected, 33% appear once; the ten largest clones hold around a sixth. This clonotype was seen a handful of times. The antigen is undetermined. The length of the CDR3 is 16 residues. The V end was cut by 10 bases, the J end by 3 bases, with 23 bases between. Germline V gene sequence: CDR1 MNHNY, CDR2 SVGAGI (reference sequence). The sample in question was cultured PBMCs, obtained from culture after CMV antigen stimulation. The V and J genes are TRBV6-6 and TRBJ2-3, with no clear D. This TCR came from a human donor in good health (CMV status not recorded). Some clones in this sample may be carry-over from other donors' samples. CDR3 sequence: CATPAVDRPETDTQYF. In DNA, the CDR3 is TGTGCCACCCCGGCGGTAGATAGACCTGAGACAGATACGCAGTATTTT.